This T cell receptor beta chain was sequenced in a study of blood T cell repertoires in COVID-19. Study information: The samples span acute and convalescent COVID-19 from the United States, Italy and Spain. In each case, the material was cDNA or gDNA derived from T cells, B-cell-depleted T cells, or PBMCs.

The CDR3 loop spans 12 amino acids. Germline CDR1 reads ENHRY; CDR2 reads SYGVKD. V was cut by 10 bases and J by 7 bases, with 14 bases left in between. Methods used by the authors: Amplification of reference gene primers provided the estimated nucleated cell counts. The protocol was immunoSEQ multiplex PCR, while the TCRdb copy is restricted to in-frame clones and leaves out a portion. V and J calls and clone size are those listed in that table; D and trimming were worked out from the DNA. The profile shows some 40,000 clones, about 80% of them singletons. This TCR was sampled from a human donor in a cohort sampled during active COVID-19. V usage is TRBV10-3 and J usage is TRBJ2-1; no clear D. Material for sequencing was peripheral blood. The CDR3: CATASVSNEQFF. In nucleotides, the CDR3 is TGTGCCACGGCAAGCGTGAGTAATGAGCAGTTCTTC.